This TCR beta chain was captured in a study of OX40 agonist ivuxolimab in advanced cancers. About the research overall: A diagnosis of hepatocellular carcinoma, melanoma, renal cell or head and neck cancer was present in dose-escalation patients. Subjects had a mean age of roughly 60 years, with a range of roughly 23 to 79; almost 85% were male. Study-level results: CD8+ T cells showed, on average, more clonal expansion than CD4+ cells. A proportion of nonresponders additionally exhibited low normalized T-cell clonal expansion.

Using immunoSEQ multiplex PCR, the repertoire was profiled, and TCRdb retains in-frame clones only, with some absent. This sample has over 70,000 clones, with under 95% found just once. Concerning this clone: Its target is unknown.

CDR3 size: 13 residues. Trimming cost V 2 bases and J 2 bases, with 7 bases left between them. Germline V gene sequence: CDR1 GTSNPN, CDR2 SVGIG (reference sequence). The rearrangement uses TRBV30 and TRBJ1-3, with D possibly TRBD1 on 5 matching bases. The clonotype originates from an adult with an advanced solid tumor such as melanoma, head and neck, liver or kidney cancer. Sequencing was performed on CD4+ or CD8+ T cells sorted from blood, taken in a trial of the OX40 agonist ivuxolimab. In DNA, the CDR3 is TGTGCCTGGAGTCAGGGACCTGGAAACACCATATATTTT. Translating it yields CAWSQGPGNTIYF.